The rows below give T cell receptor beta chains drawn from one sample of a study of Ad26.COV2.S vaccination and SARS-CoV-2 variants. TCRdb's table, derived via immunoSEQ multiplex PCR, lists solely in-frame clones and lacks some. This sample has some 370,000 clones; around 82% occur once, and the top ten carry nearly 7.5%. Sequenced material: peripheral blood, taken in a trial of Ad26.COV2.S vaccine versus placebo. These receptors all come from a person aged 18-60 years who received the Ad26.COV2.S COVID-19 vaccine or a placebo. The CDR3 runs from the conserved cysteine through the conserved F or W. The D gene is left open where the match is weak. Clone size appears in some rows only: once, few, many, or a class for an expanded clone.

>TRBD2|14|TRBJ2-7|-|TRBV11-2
TGTGCCAGCAGCTTTCGTAGCGGGAGCTACGAGCAGTACTTC
CASSFRSGSYEQYF
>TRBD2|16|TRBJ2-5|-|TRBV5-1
TGCGCCAGCAGCCAAGGGACTAGCGGGGGGGTAGAGACCCAGTACTTC
CASSQGTSGGVETQYF
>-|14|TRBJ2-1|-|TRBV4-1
TGCGCCAGCAGCCAAGATTGGACGGTCAATGAGCAGTTCTTC
CASSQDWTVNEQFF
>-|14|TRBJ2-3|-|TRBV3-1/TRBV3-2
TGTGCCAGCAGCCAAGATACGAGCGAGGATACGCAGTATTTT
CASSQDTSEDTQYF
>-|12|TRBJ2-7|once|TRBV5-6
TGTGCCAGCAGCAACGGGGGTTCCGAGCAGTACTTC
CASSNGGSEQYF
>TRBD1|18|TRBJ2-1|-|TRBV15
TGTGCCACCAGCAGAGATACATTTCGGGGACAGGTCACCGGCGAGCAGTTCTTC
CATSRDTFRGQVTGEQFF
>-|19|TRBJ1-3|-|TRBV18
TGTGCCAGCTCACCGAAATCAAGACAGAGACCGTCGTCTGGAAACACCATATATTTT
CASSPKSRQRPSSGNTIYF
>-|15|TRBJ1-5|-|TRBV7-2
TGTGCCAGCAGCTCCCAGGGATATAGCAATCAGCCCCAGCATTTT
CASSSQGYSNQPQHF
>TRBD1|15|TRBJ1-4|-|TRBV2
TGTGCCAGCAAGGCAGGGGGGGGTAGTGGTGAAAAACTGTTTTTT
CASKAGGGSGEKLFF
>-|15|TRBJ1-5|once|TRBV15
TGTGCCACCAGCAGAGGGTCAGTTAGCAATCAGCCCCAGCATTTT
CATSRGSVSNQPQHF
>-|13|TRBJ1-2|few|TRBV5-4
TGTGCCAGCAGCTTGGGCGGGTTCTATGGCTACACCTTC
CASSLGGFYGYTF
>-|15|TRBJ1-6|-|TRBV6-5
TGTGCCAGCAGTTACTCTTACAGGGATAATTCACCCCTCCACTTT
CASSYSYRDNSPLHF
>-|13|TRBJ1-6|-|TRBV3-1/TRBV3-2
TGTGCCAGCAGCCAAGGAGTGGAGTCACCCCTCCACTTT
CASSQGVESPLHF
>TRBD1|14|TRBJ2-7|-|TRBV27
TGTGCCAGCAGGGACAGGGGGAGGACCTACGAGCAGTACTTC
CASRDRGRTYEQYF
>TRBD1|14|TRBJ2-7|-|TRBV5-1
TGCGCCAGCAGCTTGGGGACAGGGTTCTCTGGGCAGTACTTC
CASSLGTGFSGQYF
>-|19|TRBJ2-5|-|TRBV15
TGTGCCACCAGCAGAGATCTGGCGCCACAAAGGGGGGCCCAAGAGACCCAGTACTTC
CATSRDLAPQRGAQETQYF
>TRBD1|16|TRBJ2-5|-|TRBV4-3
TGCGCCAGCAGCCAACGCCGGGACAGGGGGCAAGAGACCCAGTACTTC
CASSQRRDRGQETQYF
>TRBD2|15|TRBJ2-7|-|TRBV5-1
TGCGCCAGCAGCATAGGGGGACTAGGACCCCACGAGCAGTACTTC
CASSIGGLGPHEQYF
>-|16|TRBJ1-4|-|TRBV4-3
TGCGCCAGCAGCCAAGGTCCCTGGGGAGAAAGTGAAAAACTGTTTTTT
CASSQGPWGESEKLFF
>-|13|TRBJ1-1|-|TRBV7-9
TGTGCCAGCAGCCCAGCAGGGGTCGCTGAAGCTTTCTTT
CASSPAGVAEAFF
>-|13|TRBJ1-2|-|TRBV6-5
TGTGCCAGCAGTAAGGGACCCTATTATGGCTACACCTTC
CASSKGPYYGYTF
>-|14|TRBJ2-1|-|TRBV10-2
TGCGCCAGCAAGGATGGGGGGCTGTACAATGAGCAGTTCTTC
CASKDGGLYNEQFF
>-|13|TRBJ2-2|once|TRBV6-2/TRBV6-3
TGTGCCAGCAGACCTGAGAACACCGGGGAGCTGTTTTTT
CASRPENTGELFF
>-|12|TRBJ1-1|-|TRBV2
TGTGCCAGCAGTGAAGGGGGGCTGGGGGCTTTCTTT
CASSEGGLGAFF
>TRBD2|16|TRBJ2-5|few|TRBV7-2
TGTGCCAGCAGCACTCAGGGACTACCCCGCGGCGGGACCCAGTACTTC
CASSTQGLPRGGTQYF
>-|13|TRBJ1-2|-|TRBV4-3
TGCGCCAGCAGCCAAGATTCAGGGTTTGGCTACACCTTC
CASSQDSGFGYTF
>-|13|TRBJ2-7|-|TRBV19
TGTGCCTCCAGCCTAGCGTACTCCTACGAGCAGTACTTC
CASSLAYSYEQYF
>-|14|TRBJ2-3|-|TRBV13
TGTGCCAGCAGCTTCAAGTTTGGCCCAGATACGCAGTATTTT
CASSFKFGPDTQYF
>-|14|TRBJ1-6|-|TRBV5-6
TGTGCCAGCAGCTTGTTCTCCTATAATTCACCCCTCCACTTT
CASSLFSYNSPLHF
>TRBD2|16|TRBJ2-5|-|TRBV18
TGTGCCAGCTCACCACGGGGGCTAGCGGGAGGAGAGACCCAGTACTTC
CASSPRGLAGGETQYF
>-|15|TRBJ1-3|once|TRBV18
TGTGCCAGCTCATCCTCCGCCCTCTCTGGAAACACCATATATTTT
CASSSSALSGNTIYF
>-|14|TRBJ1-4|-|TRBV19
TGTGCCAGTAGTATACAGGCCTCTAATGAAAAACTGTTTTTT
CASSIQASNEKLFF
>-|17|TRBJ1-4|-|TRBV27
TGTGCCAGCAGTCCAAAGGGACGGAGAGCAACTAATGAAAAACTGTTTTTT
CASSPKGRRATNEKLFF
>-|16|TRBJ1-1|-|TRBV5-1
TGCGCCAGCAGCTTGGCCTTAGGGTCAGTTAACACTGAAGCTTTCTTT
CASSLALGSVNTEAFF
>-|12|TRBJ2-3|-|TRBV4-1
TGCGCCAGCAGCCAACCCACAGATACGCAGTATTTT
CASSQPTDTQYF
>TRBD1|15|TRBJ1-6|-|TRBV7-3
TGTGCCAGCAGCTTAACTGGACAGGGAGGCTCACCCCTCCACTTT
CASSLTGQGGSPLHF
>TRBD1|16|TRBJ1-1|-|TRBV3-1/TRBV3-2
TGTGCCAGCAGCCTCCGGGACAGGGGCTTTAAGGCTGAAGCTTTCTTT
CASSLRDRGFKAEAFF
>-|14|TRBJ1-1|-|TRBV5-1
TGCGCCAGCAGCTGGGGGACAATGAACACTGAAGCTTTCTTT
CASSWGTMNTEAFF
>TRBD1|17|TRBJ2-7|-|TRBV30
TGTGCCTGGAGATCCGGGACAGATGATATGTACGCCTACGAGCAGTACTTC
CAWRSGTDDMYAYEQYF
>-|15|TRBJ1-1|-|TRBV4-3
TGCGCCAGCAGCCAAGATCTTCGAGGGAACACTGAAGCTTTCTTT
CASSQDLRGNTEAFF
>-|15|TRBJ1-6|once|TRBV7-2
TGTGCCAGCAGCTTAGTTAACTCAGGGTATTCACCCCTCCACTTT
CASSLVNSGYSPLHF
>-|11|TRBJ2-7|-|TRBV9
TGTGCCAGCAGCGCCGAGCCGAAGCAGTACTTC
CASSAEPKQYF
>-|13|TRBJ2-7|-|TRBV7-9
TGTGCCAGCAGCTTTGTCCCCAGAGACGAGCAGTACTTC
CASSFVPRDEQYF
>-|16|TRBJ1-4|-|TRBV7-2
TGTGCCAGCAGCTACCGGCCGACAGTTATTAATGAAAAACTGTTTTTT
CASSYRPTVINEKLFF
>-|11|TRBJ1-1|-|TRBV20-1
TGCAGTGCTCCATTTTACACTGAAGCTTTCTTT
CSAPFYTEAFF
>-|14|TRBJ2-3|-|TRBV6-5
TGTGCCAGCAGGAGGGACTTACCCACAGATACGCAGTATTTT
CASRRDLPTDTQYF
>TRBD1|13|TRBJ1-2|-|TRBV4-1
TGCGCCAGCAGTCTGACAGGGGTAGAAGGCTACACCTTC
CASSLTGVEGYTF